These T cell receptor beta chains were read from a single sample in a study of blood T cell repertoires in COVID-19. Sequencing was performed with immunoSEQ multiplex PCR; in TCRdb, only in-frame clones are kept and a portion is missing. Of about 60,000 clones listed, 90% were seen once; the top ten hold about 12%. The sequencing input was peripheral blood. The source of these receptors is a man in his fifties or sixties with active COVID-19. Both conserved end residues are part of each CDR3. Each record gives: J gene, clone size, D gene, V gene, CDR3 protein, CDR3 DNA. A D gene is named only where the DNA matches it firmly. Not every row has a clone size; where given, it reads once, few, many or a size class.

TRBJ2-5,-,TRBD2,TRBV9,CASSVAPGLAGKETQYF,TGTGCCAGCAGCGTAGCTCCGGGACTAGCGGGAAAAGAGACCCAGTACTTC
TRBJ2-3,once,-,TRBV5-1,CASSGSNTDTQYF,TGCGCCAGCAGCGGCTCAAACACAGATACGCAGTATTTT
TRBJ2-3,-,TRBD2,TRBV5-1,CASSPRGSDTQYF,TGCGCCAGCAGCCCGCGGGGGTCAGATACGCAGTATTTT
TRBJ2-7,-,-,TRBV5-4,CASSSQGYEQYF,TGTGCCAGCAGCTCTCAGGGCTACGAGCAGTACTTC
TRBJ2-2,-,TRBD2,TRBV24-1,CATSAWKHSTSGGLNTGELFF,TGTGCCACCAGTGCCTGGAAACATTCGACTAGCGGGGGCTTGAACACCGGGGAGCTGTTTTTT
TRBJ1-1,-,-,TRBV19,CASSALPNTEAFF,TGTGCCAGTAGTGCGCTACCTAACACTGAAGCTTTCTTT
TRBJ1-5,medium-sized,-,TRBV27,CASSTAGPEPQHF,TGTGCCAGCAGTACCGCGGGCCCTGAGCCCCAGCATTTT
TRBJ2-5,once,-,TRBV14,CASSPHLATETQYF,TGTGCCAGCAGCCCACATCTAGCGACCGAGACCCAGTACTTC
TRBJ2-3,-,TRBD1,TRBV18,CASSPPTGVSTDTQYF,TGTGCCAGCTCACCGCCGACAGGGGTGAGCACAGATACGCAGTATTTT
TRBJ2-3,-,-,TRBV7-2,CASSPEGRGTDTQYF,TGTGCCAGCAGCCCCGAGGGCCGAGGCACAGATACGCAGTATTTT
TRBJ2-3,-,-,TRBV7-2,CASSLDYTQYF,TGTGCCAGCAGCCTGGACTATACGCAGTATTTT
TRBJ2-3,-,-,TRBV24-1,CATGGIPGTDTQYF,TGTGCCACCGGAGGGATCCCAGGCACAGATACGCAGTATTTT
TRBJ2-7,-,-,TRBV30,CAWSAVHKRRYEQYF,TGTGCCTGGAGCGCCGTCCACAAGAGGCGATACGAGCAGTACTTC
TRBJ1-2,-,-,TRBV27,CAGHRANYGYTF,TGTGCCGGGCACAGGGCTAACTATGGCTACACCTTC
TRBJ2-1,-,TRBD2,TRBV4-2,CASGGTRSYNEQFF,TGTGCCAGCGGCGGGACTAGAAGTTACAATGAGCAGTTCTTC
TRBJ2-7,-,-,TRBV4-2,CASSQTTRGPYEQYF,TGTGCCAGCAGCCAGACGACTAGGGGGCCCTACGAGCAGTACTTC
TRBJ2-5,-,TRBD1,TRBV29-1,CSVVQGVIETQYF,TGCAGCGTGGTACAGGGGGTAATTGAGACCCAGTACTTC
TRBJ1-1,-,-,TRBV10-1,CASSESRGATEAFF,TGCGCCAGCAGTGAGTCCCGCGGGGCGACTGAAGCTTTCTTT
TRBJ1-1,few,-,TRBV19,CASTQRGLGAFF,TGTGCCAGTACCCAGAGGGGACTCGGGGCTTTCTTT
TRBJ2-1,-,TRBD1,TRBV7-9,CASNEGAYYNEQFF,TGTGCCAGCAACGAGGGGGCATATTACAATGAGCAGTTCTTC
TRBJ1-6,-,-,TRBV2,CASSDRQNSPLHF,TGTGCCAGCAGTGACAGACAGAATTCACCCCTCCACTTT
TRBJ2-3,few,-,TRBV12-3/TRBV12-4,CASSFRDTQYF,TGTGCCAGCAGTTTTCGAGATACGCAGTATTTT
TRBJ2-5,-,TRBD1,TRBV6-4,CASRPGQGLKETQYF,TGTGCCAGCAGGCCGGGACAGGGACTAAAAGAGACCCAGTACTTC
TRBJ1-2,-,-,TRBV5-4,CASSLNGRGYGYTF,TGTGCCAGCAGCTTGAATGGCAGGGGTTATGGCTACACCTTC
TRBJ2-2,-,-,TRBV5-1,CASRGSSRGELFF,TGCGCCAGCCGCGGGTCTAGTCGCGGGGAGCTGTTTTTT
TRBJ1-1,-,TRBD1,TRBV30,CAWAQGVPTLITEAFF,TGTGCCTGGGCACAGGGGGTGCCTACCTTGATCACTGAAGCTTTCTTT
TRBJ2-2,-,-,TRBV7-6,CASSLDRGRGTGELFF,TGTGCCAGCAGCTTAGATCGGGGTAGAGGGACCGGGGAGCTGTTTTTT
TRBJ2-2,few,-,TRBV21-1,CASSRRRLAGSKMRNTGELFF,TGTGCCAGCAGCCGCCGGAGGCTAGCGGGAAGTAAAATGAGAAACACCGGGGAGCTGTTTTTT
TRBJ1-1,once,TRBD1,TRBV5-1,CASSPGQGVGMNTEAFF,TGCGCCAGCAGCCCGGGACAGGGGGTGGGGATGAACACTGAAGCTTTCTTT
TRBJ2-7,-,-,TRBV11-2,CASSLVQPPYEQYF,TGTGCCAGCAGCTTAGTACAGCCCCCCTACGAGCAGTACTTC
TRBJ1-5,-,-,TRBV23-1,CAILDMACQGRNQPQHF,TGCGCCATCTTAGATATGGCTTGTCAGGGGAGAAATCAGCCCCAGCATTTT
TRBJ2-1,-,TRBD2,TRBV19,CASKVLAGAYEQFF,TGTGCCAGTAAGGTGCTAGCGGGAGCCTATGAGCAGTTCTTC
TRBJ2-5,-,TRBD1,TRBV7-2,CASSPKRQGDETQYF,TGTGCCAGCAGCCCAAAGCGACAGGGGGACGAGACCCAGTACTTC
TRBJ1-2,-,TRBD1,TRBV14,CASSQDRGHGYTF,TGTGCCAGCAGCCAAGACAGGGGGCATGGCTACACCTTC
TRBJ1-5,once,TRBD1,TRBV2,CASSGQGLYGTDQPQHF,TGTGCCAGCAGTGGACAGGGTTTGTACGGGACGGATCAGCCCCAGCATTTT
TRBJ2-1,once,-,TRBV15,CATSRDTAGAYNEQFF,TGTGCCACCAGCAGAGATACGGCAGGTGCCTACAATGAGCAGTTCTTC
TRBJ1-2,-,-,TRBV5-5,CASSLDQSRVGYTF,TGTGCCAGCAGCTTAGACCAGAGTCGGGTTGGCTACACCTTC
TRBJ1-2,-,TRBD1,TRBV28,CASSHNTRYRDRGRDNYGYTF,TGTGCCAGCAGCCACAATACCAGATACCGGGACAGGGGGCGCGATAACTATGGCTACACCTTC
TRBJ2-5,-,TRBD1,TRBV5-1,CASSQGTAVVQETQYF,TGCGCCAGCAGCCAAGGGACAGCCGTAGTTCAAGAGACCCAGTACTTC
TRBJ2-7,-,TRBD2,TRBV10-2,CASTSGGGYEQYF,TGCGCCAGCACGAGCGGGGGGGGCTACGAGCAGTACTTC
TRBJ1-6,-,-,TRBV9,CASSAASSYNSPLHF,TGTGCCAGCAGCGCGGCTAGCTCCTATAATTCACCCCTCCACTTT
TRBJ2-5,-,TRBD2,TRBV5-6,CASSVDSGGGETQYF,TGTGCCAGCAGCGTAGATAGCGGGGGCGGTGAGACCCAGTACTTC
TRBJ2-1,-,TRBD1,TRBV11-2,CASSQGQGAYNEQFF,TGTGCCAGCAGCCAAGGACAGGGGGCTTACAATGAGCAGTTCTTC
TRBJ2-3,once,TRBD2,TRBV18,CASSPLAGRTDTQYF,TGTGCCAGCTCACCACTAGCGGGCCGCACAGATACGCAGTATTTT
TRBJ1-2,once,-,TRBV7-2,CASSLAAVGYTF,TGTGCCAGCAGCTTAGCTGCGGTTGGCTACACCTTC
TRBJ2-5,-,-,TRBV14,CASSHWGSPAGETQYF,TGTGCCAGCAGCCATTGGGGTTCACCTGCGGGAGAGACCCAGTACTTC
TRBJ2-5,few,TRBD1,TRBV7-2,CASSPDRGRSETQYF,TGTGCCAGCAGCCCCGACAGGGGGCGCTCAGAGACCCAGTACTTC
TRBJ2-5,-,TRBD2,TRBV3-1/TRBV3-2,CASSQDSPAGGTQYF,TGTGCCAGCAGCCAGGACAGTCCCGCGGGGGGGACCCAGTACTTC
TRBJ2-3,-,-,TRBV27,CASSFQRITSTDTQYF,TGTGCCAGCAGTTTCCAGCGGATCACTAGCACAGATACGCAGTATTTT
TRBJ2-7,few,TRBD1,TRBV6-5,CASGQGDYEQYF,TGTGCCAGCGGACAGGGAGATTACGAGCAGTACTTC
TRBJ2-7,-,TRBD2,TRBV3-1/TRBV3-2,CASSQPRTSGRNEQYF,TGTGCCAGCAGCCAGCCGCGGACTAGCGGGAGGAACGAGCAGTACTTC